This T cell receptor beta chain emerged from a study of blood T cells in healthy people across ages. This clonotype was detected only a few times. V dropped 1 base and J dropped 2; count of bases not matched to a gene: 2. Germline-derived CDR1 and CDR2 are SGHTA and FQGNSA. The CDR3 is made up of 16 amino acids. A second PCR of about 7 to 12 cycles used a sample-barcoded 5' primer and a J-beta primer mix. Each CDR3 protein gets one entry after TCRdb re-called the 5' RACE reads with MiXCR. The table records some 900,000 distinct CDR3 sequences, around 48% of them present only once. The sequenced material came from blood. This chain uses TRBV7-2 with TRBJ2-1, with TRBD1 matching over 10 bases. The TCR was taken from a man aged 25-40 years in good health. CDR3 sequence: CASSLEGTGAYNEQFF. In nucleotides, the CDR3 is TGTGCCAGCAGCTTAGAAGGGACAGGGGCCTACAATGAGCAGTTCTTC.